The clone carrying this T cell receptor (beta chain) has at least ten counts. The antigen remains unidentified. This sample is drawn from a study of response to subunit inactivated influenza vaccine. The study's findings and limits: Few additional T cells are recruited per seasonal influenza vaccination, authors suggested.

TCRdb re-derived calls from the RT-PCR reads in MiXCR, one entry per CDR3 protein. The sample carries hundreds of thousands of distinct CDR3 sequences, more than 11% recorded once. The sequencing used PBMCs from blood, collected 14 days before vaccination. This clonotype was sampled from a man aged 45 to 65 who received an inactivated influenza vaccine.

In DNA, the CDR3 is TGTGCCACCAGTGATTTTCGGGGGGCCTCAGAGACCCAGTACTTC. Residues: CATSDFRGASETQYF. The chain recombines TRBV24-1 with TRBJ2-5; D is perhaps TRBD2 (7 bases). The V end lost 1 base, the J end lost 4 bases, and 12 bases lay between the germline ends. Germline lookup yields CDR1 KGHDR and CDR2 SFDVKD. CDR3 length: 15 amino acids.